The clone carrying this TCR beta chain showed up just once. These data come from a study of PD-L1 blockade in urothelial cancer. In the study overall: Previous chemotherapy exposure amounted to 0 to 3 regimens for patients. Blood analysis was done at 3 weeks (second dose) and 6 weeks after treatment began.

V shed 2 bases, J shed 7 bases, and the junction held 9 bases outside the gene matches. Germline CDR1 SGHNT, CDR2 YENEEA. The CDR3 loop spans 17 amino acids. Each PCR had synthetic TCR analog templates added to it as a spike-in. Here immunoSEQ multiplex PCR was the method, and the copy in TCRdb shows in-frame clones only, minus some. This table has roughly 100,000 clones, approximately 85% appearing once. The chain joins TRBV11-3 to TRBJ2-1; 12 bases align to TRBD2. The source was PBMCs, collected around atezolizumab (anti-PD-L1) treatment. The sequence was obtained from a man aged 45-60 years with urothelial cancer. CDR3 DNA: TGTGCCAGCAGCTTATCGGGACTAGCGGGTGGAGGGAATGAGCAGTTCTTC. It translates to CASSLSGLAGGGNEQFF.